This TCR beta chain is from a study of spatial heterogeneity in lung cancer. The overall study: An average of more than ten raw reads was observed per unique TCR and UMI combination. Findings of the study overall: There were more appearances of ubiquitous expanded tumor TCRs in blood at resection than at follow-up.

A unique molecular identifier was attached to every TCR cDNA molecule. TCRdb called the 5' RACE reads again in MiXCR, with one record for every CDR3 protein. The top ten clones hold over 40% of a sample with tens of thousands of distinct CDR3 sequences, 12% of them seen once. On this clonotype itself: Its antigen is currently unknown.

This CDR3 has 15 amino acids. Time point meaning: sample taken at primary tumor resection. Unsorted whole RNA from tumor, nontumor lung or frozen PBMC underwent sequencing. There were 70 to 80 donors, all of them untreated patients with early-stage non-small cell lung cancer. This clonotype originated in a male donor with early-stage non-small cell lung cancer. The sample here was PBMCs, taken at surgery. The chain recombines TRBV21-1 with TRBJ2-4. TRBV21-1 has pseudogene status. This CDR3 is CASSEGGGAKNIQYF. CDR3 DNA: TGTGCCAGCAGCGAAGGGGGTGGAGCCAAAAACATTCAGTACTTC.